The 5 T cell receptor beta chains below were found in one sample sequenced in a study of blood T cell repertoires in COVID-19. Sequencing used immunoSEQ multiplex PCR; TCRdb keeps in-frame clones, though not all of them. The sample contains roughly 250,000 clones, about 70% of which appear only once. Sequenced sample: peripheral blood. Receptors originate from a woman older than 75 with acute or convalescent COVID-19.

This chain uses TRBV15 with TRBJ2-7, with 7 bases lining up with TRBD2. The length of the CDR3 is 14 residues. The germline V gene has CDR1 LNHNV and CDR2 YYDKDF (reference sequence). J was trimmed by 2 bases and V by 5 bases; bases with no gene match: 6. The CDR3 sequence is CATSPQRGPYEQYF. The DNA of the CDR3 is TGTGCCACCAGCCCCCAGCGGGGACCCTACGAGCAGTACTTC. Combining the CDR3 with reference TRBV15 and TRBJ2-7 gives the whole variable domain DAMVIQNPRYQVTQFGKPVTLSCSQTLNHNVMYWYQQKSSQAPKLLFHYYDKDFNNEADTPDNFQSRRPNTSFCFLDIRSPGLGDTAMYLCATSPQRGPYEQYFGPGTRLTVT.

In this sample, this clone turned up once. The chain uses TRBV6-5 and TRBJ1-6, with 9 positions matching TRBD1. This CDR3 is built from 16 residues. With 0 bases clipped from V and 7 bases from J, the junction kept 4 bases outside the gene matches. CDR1 is MNHEY, CDR2 SVGAGI, per germline. CDR3: CASSYSRGQGNSPLHF. CDR3 coding DNA: TGTGCCAGCAGTTACTCTCGGGGACAGGGAAATTCACCCCTCCACTTT.

The rearrangement links TRBV28 to TRBJ1-5; D perhaps matches TRBD1 (5 bases). The CDR3 length is 17 residues. V gave up 6 bases and J gave up 3 bases, with 21 bases separating them. The germline CDR1 and CDR2 sequences are MDHEN and SYDVKM. CDR3 DNA: TGTGCCAGCAGCCCATGGCAGGGCAGCGGGAACAATCAGCCCCAGCATTTT. Protein: CASSPWQGSGNNQPQHF.

The V and J genes are TRBV3-1 (or the pseudogene TRBV3-2) and TRBJ1-1; a possible D gene is TRBD1 (6 bases). Germline V CDR1 and CDR2: LGHDT, YNNKEL (reference sequence). This CDR3 has 14 amino acids. V was shortened by 4 bases and J by 5 bases, with 14 bases between the two germline ends. The CDR3 here is CASSPYGGQTEAFF. CDR3 nucleotide sequence: TGTGCCAGCAGCCCCTACGGGGGGCAAACTGAAGCTTTCTTT.

This clone was observed a handful of times. V is TRBV19 and J is TRBJ2-2, with 9 bases matching TRBD2. Germline V gives CDR1 LNHDA, CDR2 SQIVND (reference sequence). The CDR3 spans 15 residues. V shed 4 bases, J shed 0 bases, and the junction held 0 bases outside the gene matches. The CDR3 loop is CASSTSGANTGELFF. In DNA form, the CDR3 reads TGTGCCAGTAGTACTAGCGGGGCGAACACCGGGGAGCTGTTTTTT.